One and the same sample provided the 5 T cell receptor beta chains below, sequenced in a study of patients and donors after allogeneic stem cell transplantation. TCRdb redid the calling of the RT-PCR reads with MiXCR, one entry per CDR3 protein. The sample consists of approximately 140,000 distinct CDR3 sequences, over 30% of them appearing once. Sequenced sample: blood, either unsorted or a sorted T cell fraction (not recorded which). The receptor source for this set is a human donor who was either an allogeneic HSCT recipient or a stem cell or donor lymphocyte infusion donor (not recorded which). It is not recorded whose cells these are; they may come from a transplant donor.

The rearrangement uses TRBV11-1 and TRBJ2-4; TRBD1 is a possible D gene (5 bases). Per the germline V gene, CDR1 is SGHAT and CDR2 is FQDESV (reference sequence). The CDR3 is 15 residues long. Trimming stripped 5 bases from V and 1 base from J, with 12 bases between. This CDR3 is CASSPPKGAKNIQYF. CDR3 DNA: TGTGCCAGCAGCCCCCCCAAGGGGGCCAAAAACATTCAGTACTTC. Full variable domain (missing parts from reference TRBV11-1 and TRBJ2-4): EAEVAQSPRYKITEKSQAVAFWCDPISGHATLYWYRQILGQGPELLVQFQDESVVDDSQLPKDRFSAERLKGVDSTLKIQPAELGDSAMYLCASSPPKGAKNIQYFGAGTRLSVL.

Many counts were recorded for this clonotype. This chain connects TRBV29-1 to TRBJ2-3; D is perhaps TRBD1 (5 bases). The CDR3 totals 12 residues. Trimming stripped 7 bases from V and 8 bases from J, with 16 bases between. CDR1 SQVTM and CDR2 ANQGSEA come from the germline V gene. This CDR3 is CSGERGLGTQYF. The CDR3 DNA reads TGCAGCGGGGAAAGGGGTTTAGGTACGCAGTATTTT.

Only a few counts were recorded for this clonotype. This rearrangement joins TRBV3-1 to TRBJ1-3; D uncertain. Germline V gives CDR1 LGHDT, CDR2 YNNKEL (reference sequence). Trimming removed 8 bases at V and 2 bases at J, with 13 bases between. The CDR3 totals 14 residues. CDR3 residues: CASSPAGPGNTIYF. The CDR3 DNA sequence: TGTGCCAGCTCCCCGGCAGGCCCTGGAAACACCATATATTTT.

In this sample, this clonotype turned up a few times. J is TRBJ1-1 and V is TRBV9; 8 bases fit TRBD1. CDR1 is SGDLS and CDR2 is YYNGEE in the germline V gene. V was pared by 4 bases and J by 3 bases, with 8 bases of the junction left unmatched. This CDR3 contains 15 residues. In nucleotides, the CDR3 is TGTGCCAGCAGCTCTGGACAGGGATGGGACACTGAAGCTTTCTTT. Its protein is CASSSGQGWDTEAFF.

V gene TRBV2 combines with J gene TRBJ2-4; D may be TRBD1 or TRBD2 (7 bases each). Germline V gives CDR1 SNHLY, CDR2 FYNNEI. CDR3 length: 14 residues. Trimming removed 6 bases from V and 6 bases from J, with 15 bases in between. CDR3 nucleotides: TGTGCCAGCAGCGCCACAGGGGAGGGAAACATTCAGTACTTC. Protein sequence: CASSATGEGNIQYF.